Listed here are 2 T cell receptor beta chains from one sample, sequenced in a study of cytomegalovirus exposure and HLA in healthy donors. It was with 60 Vbeta and 13 Jbeta primers that the PCR ran. This table comes from immunoSEQ multiplex PCR, and its TCRdb copy is limited to in-frame clones, with some not included. The sample carries tens of thousands of clones, around 85% recorded once. Sequenced: PBMCs. The receptors were gathered from a woman aged 45 to 65 in good health and CMV-seronegative.

The genes are TRBV7-8 and TRBJ2-7, with 9 bases lining up with TRBD1. The germline gives CDR1 SGHVS, CDR2 FQNEAQ. The J segment lost 4 bases and the V segment lost 5 bases, leaving 6 bases of the junction unmatched. This CDR3 has 14 residues. The CDR3 sequence: CASSLLDRGYEQYF. In DNA form, the CDR3 reads TGTGCCAGCAGCCTCCTGGACAGGGGTTACGAGCAGTACTTC.

CDR3 DNA: TGTGCCAGCAGCCAAGTAGACACTGAGCAGTACTTC. It encodes CASSQVDTEQYF. The chain joins TRBV4-2 to TRBJ2-7; D unclear. CDR1 and CDR2 (germline): LGHNA, YNFKEQ. CDR3 length: 12 amino acids. Trimming pared 1 base from V and 7 bases from J, leaving 8 bases between.